This T cell receptor (beta chain) was identified during a study of blood T cell repertoires in COVID-19. Sequenced by immunoSEQ multiplex PCR; TCRdb stores in-frame clones only, minus some. The sample holds hundreds of thousands of clones; around 87% are singletons and the top ten take around 2.9%. The CDR3 is 14 residues long. In germline, CDR1 is MDHEN, CDR2 SYDVKM. Trimming took 4 bases from V and 5 from J, leaving 14 bases between them. The TCR originated in a human donor in a cohort sampled during active COVID-19. The chain recombines TRBV28 with TRBJ2-5; D may be TRBD2 (6 bases). Sequencing used peripheral blood. The CDR3 region has the DNA TGTGCCAGCAGTTCCCGGAGGGCGTGGGAGACCCAGTACTTC. Translating it yields CASSSRRAWETQYF.